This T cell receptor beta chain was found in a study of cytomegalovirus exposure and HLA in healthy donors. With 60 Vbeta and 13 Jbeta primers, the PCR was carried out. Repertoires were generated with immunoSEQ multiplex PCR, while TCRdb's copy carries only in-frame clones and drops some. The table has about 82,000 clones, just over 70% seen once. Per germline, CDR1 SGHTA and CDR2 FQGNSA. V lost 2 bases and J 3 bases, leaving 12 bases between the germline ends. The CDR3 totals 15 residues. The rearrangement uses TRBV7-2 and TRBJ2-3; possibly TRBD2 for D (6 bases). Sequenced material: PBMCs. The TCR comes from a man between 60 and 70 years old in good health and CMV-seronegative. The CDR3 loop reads CASSLTGGSTDTQYF. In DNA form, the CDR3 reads TGTGCCAGCAGCTTAACTGGGGGGTCGACAGATACGCAGTATTTT.